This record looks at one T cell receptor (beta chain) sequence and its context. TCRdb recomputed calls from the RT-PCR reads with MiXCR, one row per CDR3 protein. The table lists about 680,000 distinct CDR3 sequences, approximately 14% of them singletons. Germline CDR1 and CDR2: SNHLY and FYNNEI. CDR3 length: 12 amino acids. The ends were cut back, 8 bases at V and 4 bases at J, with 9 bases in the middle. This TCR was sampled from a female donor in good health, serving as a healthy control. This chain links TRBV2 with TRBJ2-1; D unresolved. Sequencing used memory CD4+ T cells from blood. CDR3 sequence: CASDPGYNEQFF. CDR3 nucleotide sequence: TGTGCCAGCGATCCGGGTTACAATGAGCAGTTCTTC.